The clone carrying this TCR beta chain occurred many times. CDR3 length: 15 amino acids. Germline V CDR1 and CDR2: SGHRS, YFSETQ. The V end lost 4 bases, the J end lost 7 bases, and 18 bases lay between the germline ends. TCRdb ran MiXCR on the 5' RACE reads and lists one entry per CDR3 protein. The sample has some 500,000 distinct CDR3 sequences; over 8.5% are singletons. This sample was included in a study of identical twins. The data were also submitted as part of a second study, on yellow fever vaccine responses in identical twins.

The specimen sequenced was PBMCs. The source is a woman under 30 in good health. This chain uses TRBV5-1 with TRBJ2-1, with D maybe TRBD1 (6 bases). CDR3 sequence (DNA): TGCGCCAGCAGCCTAGGACAGCTAGATGGGAATGAGCAGTTCTTC. Translated, it gives CASSLGQLDGNEQFF.